The source of this T cell receptor beta chain is a study of blood T cell repertoires in COVID-19. Study-level background: Spain, Italy and the United States supplied samples that represented acute and convalescent COVID-19. The analysed material was cDNA or gDNA that came from T cells, B-cell-depleted T cells, or PBMCs.

Germline V CDR1 and CDR2: MNHEY, SVGAGI. V dropped 6 bases and J dropped 6; count of bases not matched to a gene: 7. The CDR3 spans 14 residues. Participants spanned ages about 18 to 95 years and resided in 20 to 25 US areas. Original data processing: By means of reference gene primer amplification, nucleated cell counts were estimated. The data were produced by immunoSEQ multiplex PCR, yet TCRdb's version contains in-frame clones alone and is incomplete. V and J calls and clone size are as listed in that table; D and trimming were resolved from the DNA. This table holds about 220,000 clones, roughly 86% found once.

This receptor was taken from a woman in her thirties with acute COVID-19. The V call is TRBV6-5, the J call TRBJ2-2; 7 bases fit TRBD1. Sequencing was carried out using PBMCs or T cells enriched from blood (not recorded which). CDR3 DNA: TGTGCCAGCAGAACCCAGGGGGATCCCGGGGAGCTGTTTTTT. This translates into CASRTQGDPGELFF.